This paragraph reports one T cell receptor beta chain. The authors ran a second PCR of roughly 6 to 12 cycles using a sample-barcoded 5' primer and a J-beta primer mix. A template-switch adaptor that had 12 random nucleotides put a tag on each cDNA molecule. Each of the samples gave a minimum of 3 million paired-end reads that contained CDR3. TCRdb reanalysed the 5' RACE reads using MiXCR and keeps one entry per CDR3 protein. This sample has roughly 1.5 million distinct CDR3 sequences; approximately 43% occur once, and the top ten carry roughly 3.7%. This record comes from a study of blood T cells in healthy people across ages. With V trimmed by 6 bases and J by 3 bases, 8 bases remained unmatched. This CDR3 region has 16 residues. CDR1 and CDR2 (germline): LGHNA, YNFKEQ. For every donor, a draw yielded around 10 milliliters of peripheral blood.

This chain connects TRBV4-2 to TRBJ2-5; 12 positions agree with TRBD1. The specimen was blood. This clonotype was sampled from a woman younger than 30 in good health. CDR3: CASSPWDRGREETQYF. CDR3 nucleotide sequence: TGTGCCAGCAGTCCTTGGGACAGGGGGCGCGAAGAGACCCAGTACTTC.